This T cell receptor beta chain is from a study of CD8 T cells in Susac syndrome. Findings and caveats of the study: The study acknowledged a relatively small number of individuals in its TCR sequencing and HLA analysis.

TEMRA cells were enriched by FACS, while CD8+ and CD4+ T cells were obtained through a negative isolation that was performed magnetically. Reverse transcription of about 0.45 to 1 ug RNA was performed with random hexamers. The amplification used immunoSEQ multiplex PCR on TCR beta CDR3; it spanned 54 Vbeta and 13 Jbeta. Each CDR3 protein is one row after TCRdb ran MiXCR on the immunoSEQ multiplex PCR reads. The profile covers 95,000 to 150,000 distinct CDR3 sequences, with around 96% appearing a single time and over 0.07% taken by the ten largest. As concerns this clonotype: Its antigen is currently unknown.

The sample was CD4+ T cells from PBMCs. The source of this sequence is a human donor in good health.

The CDR3, as DNA: TGTGCCTGGAGGACTATCGGGAGGGTGAAGCCCTCCTACAATGAGCAGTTCTTC. The encoded protein is CAWRTIGRVKPSYNEQFF. V and J are TRBV30 and TRBJ2-1; TRBD2 matches at 8 bases. The CDR3 consists of 18 residues. CDR1 is GTSNPN and CDR2 is SVGIG in the germline V gene (reference sequence). The ends lost 3 bases at V and 0 bases at J; junction bases unmatched: 13.